This TCR beta chain comes out of a study of T cell changes during pregnancy in multiple sclerosis. Germline loops: CDR1 SGHNT, CDR2 YYREEE (reference sequence). Germline trimming cut 5 bases from V and 3 bases from J; bases unmatched to any gene: 7. This CDR3 comprises 15 residues. Here immunoSEQ multiplex PCR was the method, and the copy in TCRdb shows in-frame clones only, minus some. This sample yields some 64,000 clones, of which about 90% are seen a single time; more than 2% belongs to the top ten. The sample in question was peripheral blood, obtained in the second trimester of pregnancy. V gene TRBV5-4 combines with J gene TRBJ1-2; 10 positions match TRBD1. This sequence was found in a female donor in good health, enrolled as a control in a pregnancy study. The CDR3 is CASRERQGADYGYTF. The DNA for the CDR3 is TGTGCCAGCAGGGAAAGACAGGGGGCGGACTATGGCTACACCTTC.